A selection of T cell receptor beta chains follows, all from one sample in a study of identical twins. TCRdb re-derived calls from the 5' RACE reads in MiXCR, one entry per CDR3 protein. Of 250,000 or so distinct CDR3 sequences listed, roughly 7.5% are singletons. The same sample was also used in a study of yellow fever vaccine responses in identical twins.

Material for sequencing was CD8+ T cells sorted from blood. The receptors shown here come from a woman in her late teens or twenties in good health. Each CDR3 is given with its conserved first and last residue. D genes are given only for firm matches. Where a row states a size, it is once, few, many or the class of an expanded clone; other rows omit it.

j_call v_call clone_size d_call cdr3_nt cdr3_aa
TRBJ2-3 TRBV7-3 few TRBD2 TGTGCCAGCAGCTCAACTAGCGGGAGTGCAGATACGCAGTATTTT CASSSTSGSADTQYF
TRBJ2-7 TRBV7-9 many - TGTGCCAGCAGCCTCGGACAGTTAGAGCAGTACTTC CASSLGQLEQYF
TRBJ1-2 TRBV29-1 many - TGCAGCGTTGAAGATTTTGGTACAGGACCTATGGGCTACACCTTC CSVEDFGTGPMGYTF
TRBJ2-4 TRBV20-1 few - TGCAGTGCTAGAGATGGGACATTCGGGTTAGCCAAAAACATTCAGTACTTC CSARDGTFGLAKNIQYF
TRBJ2-5 TRBV11-3 few - TGTGCCAGCAGCCCCTGGGGGTCGGGCCAAGAGACCCAGTACTTC CASSPWGSGQETQYF
TRBJ2-6 TRBV5-1 - - TGCGCCAGCAGCACCGCCGGCGGTCATGGGGCCAACGTCCTGACTTTC CASSTAGGHGANVLTF
TRBJ1-1 TRBV5-1 - TRBD1 TGCGCCAGCCCGTCCCGGGACAGGGGTCTCATGAACACTGAAGCTTTCTTT CASPSRDRGLMNTEAFF
TRBJ2-1 TRBV20-1 many TRBD1 TGCAGTGCTAGATACCGGGACAGGGCCGTGAGTGAGCAGTTCTTC CSARYRDRAVSEQFF
TRBJ2-1 TRBV29-1 many - TGCAGCGTTGAGCGACCCGACTCCTACAATGAGCAGTTCTTC CSVERPDSYNEQFF
TRBJ2-7 TRBV4-2 many - TGTGCCAGCAGCCAAGGGGGGTGGGAGCAGTACTTC CASSQGGWEQYF
TRBJ1-2 TRBV12-3/TRBV12-4 few - TGTGCCAGCAGTTTGCCCAGTAACTATGGCTACACCTTC CASSLPSNYGYTF
TRBJ2-1 TRBV4-1 few TRBD2 TGCGCCAGCAGCGATCTTTGGGGGGGCAATGAGCAGTTCTTC CASSDLWGGNEQFF
TRBJ2-5 TRBV15 - TRBD1 TGTGCCACCAGCGGCGACAGGGGATTGGGTCAAGAGACCCAGTACTTC CATSGDRGLGQETQYF
TRBJ1-1 TRBV9 - - TGTGCCAGCAGCGAGCGGGACACCCAACGCCTCACTGAAGCTTTCTTT CASSERDTQRLTEAFF
TRBJ1-4 TRBV4-1 - - TGCGCCAGCAGCCAACCCCGGGACACCTCCCCTAATGAAAAACTGTTTTTT CASSQPRDTSPNEKLFF
TRBJ2-5 TRBV9 many - TGTGCCAGCAGAGGGGTAACTGAAGAGACCCAGTACTTC CASRGVTEETQYF
TRBJ2-4 TRBV13 - - TGTGCCAGCAGAGGCGGGGAGGCCAAAAACATTCAGTACTTC CASRGGEAKNIQYF
TRBJ1-5 TRBV12-3/TRBV12-4 many TRBD1 TGTGCCAGCAGTCCAGGACAGGGGCCGCAGCATTTT CASSPGQGPQHF
TRBJ2-3 TRBV6-1 few - TGTGCCAGCAGCGGACCGGGTTTGGATACGCAGTATTTT CASSGPGLDTQYF
TRBJ2-5 TRBV7-3 few - TGTGCCAGCAGCTTGAATGTGGGAGAGACCCAGTACTTC CASSLNVGETQYF
TRBJ2-3 TRBV7-9 once - TGTGCCAGCAGCTTAGAGCACCCGCCGCCGTATTTT CASSLEHPPPYF
TRBJ2-1 TRBV4-1 - TRBD2 TGCGCCAGCAGGGTGGGGGAGGGTGAAGATGAGCAGTTCTTC CASRVGEGEDEQFF
TRBJ2-5 TRBV11-2 - TRBD2 TGTGCCAGCAGCCTCGCGGGAGCTGGCCAAGAGACCCAGTACTTC CASSLAGAGQETQYF
TRBJ2-5 TRBV12-3/TRBV12-4 few - TGTGCCAGCAGTCGGTCTTGGTCGGGCGACCAAGAGACCCAGTACTTC CASSRSWSGDQETQYF
TRBJ2-1 TRBV2 - TRBD2 TGTGCCAGCAGTGAATTCACTAGCGGGAATGAGCAGTTCTTC CASSEFTSGNEQFF
TRBJ1-1 TRBV5-1 - - TGCGCCAGCAGCATACGTCCCGGGACGGAAATGAACACTGAAGCTTTCTTT CASSIRPGTEMNTEAFF
TRBJ2-2 TRBV5-1 many TRBD1 TGCGCCAGCAGCTTGAGACAGGGGAACACCGGGGAGCTGTTTTTT CASSLRQGNTGELFF
TRBJ1-1 TRBV12-3/TRBV12-4 few - TGTGCCAGCACCCAGGGTCCGGCGAGAACTGAAGCTTTCTTT CASTQGPARTEAFF
TRBJ2-1 TRBV10-2 - - TGCGCCAGCAGATATGGGCAGCCCATATACAATGAGCAGTTCTTC CASRYGQPIYNEQFF
TRBJ2-1 TRBV25-1 many TRBD2 TGTGCCAGCAGTCTCGGAGCGGGAGGGTACAATGAGCAGTTCTTC CASSLGAGGYNEQFF
TRBJ2-2 TRBV28 many - TGTGCCAGCAGTTTACGGGACGGTAACTGGGACACGAACACCGGGGAGCTGTTTTTT CASSLRDGNWDTNTGELFF
TRBJ2-7 TRBV27 many TRBD1 TGTGCCAGCAGTTGGACAGGGGGCGCGTCTGAGCAGTACTTC CASSWTGGASEQYF
TRBJ2-1 TRBV20-1 - TRBD2 TGCAGTGCTAGACCCTTTAGCGGGAAGGAATACAATGAGCAGTTCTTC CSARPFSGKEYNEQFF
TRBJ2-1 TRBV18 - TRBD2 TGTGCCAGCTCACTACTAGCGGGGTACAATGAGCAGTTCTTC CASSLLAGYNEQFF
TRBJ2-1 TRBV7-9 many TRBD1 TGTGCCAGCAGCGGGGACAGTAAGGAGCAGTTCTTC CASSGDSKEQFF
TRBJ2-1 TRBV5-1 many TRBD2 TGCGCCAGCAGCTCAGGGACTAGCGGTTACAATGAGCAGTTCTTC CASSSGTSGYNEQFF
TRBJ2-3 TRBV9 many - TGTGCCAGCAGCCCGAGCCCATCGATCCTACCCCGCACAGATACGCAGTATTTT CASSPSPSILPRTDTQYF
TRBJ2-1 TRBV7-8 - - TGTGCCAGCAGCCAACGGACTGCGTCCGATGAGCAGTTCTTC CASSQRTASDEQFF
TRBJ1-1 TRBV2 - TRBD1 TGTGCCAGCAGTGAAGTTAGGTCAGGGGGTCTAAACACTGAAGCTTTCTTT CASSEVRSGGLNTEAFF
TRBJ2-6 TRBV6-5 many - TGTGCCAGCAGTTACTCGACTGCTGGGGCCAACGTCCTGACTTTC CASSYSTAGANVLTF
TRBJ2-7 TRBV11-2 - TRBD2 TGTGCCAGCAGCGACCCCCGTGGGAGGGAAGGGACCTACGAGCAGTACTTC CASSDPRGREGTYEQYF
TRBJ2-7 TRBV27 - - TGTGCCAGCAGTTTAGGGTTCTCGGACGAGCAGTACTTC CASSLGFSDEQYF
TRBJ2-3 TRBV5-1 - TRBD1 TGCGCCAGCAGCTCACCTCCCGGGACAGGGGAATTTACGCAGTATTTT CASSSPPGTGEFTQYF
TRBJ2-3 TRBV10-2 - - TGCGCCAGCCAACGGGAGCTGCGCACAGATACGCAGTATTTT CASQRELRTDTQYF
TRBJ2-2 TRBV21-1 - - - CASSNRAPTPGSCFF
TRBJ2-7 TRBV27 few TRBD2 TGTGCCAGCAGTTTACTGGCTAGCGGAAACTACGAGCAGTACTTC CASSLLASGNYEQYF
TRBJ2-1 TRBV3-1 many - TGTGCCAGCAGCCAAGATTTGCTTGAGCAGTTCTTC CASSQDLLEQFF
TRBJ2-5 TRBV29-1 many - TGCAGCGTTGATTTCGGGACATTAATGCTTGAGACCCAGTACTTC CSVDFGTLMLETQYF
TRBJ2-3 TRBV6-4 - - TGTGCCAGCAGCGAACTAGGAATCACAGATACGCAGTATTTT CASSELGITDTQYF
TRBJ1-6 TRBV7-9 many - TGTGCCACCACTCCGGGTCCCCTCCACTTT CATTPGPLHF
TRBJ1-2 TRBV9 - - TGTGCCAGCAGCCCACCAGAACGACAGGCAGATGGCTACACCTTC CASSPPERQADGYTF
TRBJ2-7 TRBV11-2 - - TGTGCCAGCAGCTCCCCTGATGGGAGCGACGAGCAGTACTTC CASSSPDGSDEQYF
TRBJ1-5 TRBV4-1 many - TGCGCCAGCAGCCAGGATACGGGTCAGCCCCAGCATTTT CASSQDTGQPQHF
TRBJ2-2 TRBV2 many - TGTGCCAGCAGTGATCCTAGCGAGAACACCGGGGAGCTGTTTTTT CASSDPSENTGELFF